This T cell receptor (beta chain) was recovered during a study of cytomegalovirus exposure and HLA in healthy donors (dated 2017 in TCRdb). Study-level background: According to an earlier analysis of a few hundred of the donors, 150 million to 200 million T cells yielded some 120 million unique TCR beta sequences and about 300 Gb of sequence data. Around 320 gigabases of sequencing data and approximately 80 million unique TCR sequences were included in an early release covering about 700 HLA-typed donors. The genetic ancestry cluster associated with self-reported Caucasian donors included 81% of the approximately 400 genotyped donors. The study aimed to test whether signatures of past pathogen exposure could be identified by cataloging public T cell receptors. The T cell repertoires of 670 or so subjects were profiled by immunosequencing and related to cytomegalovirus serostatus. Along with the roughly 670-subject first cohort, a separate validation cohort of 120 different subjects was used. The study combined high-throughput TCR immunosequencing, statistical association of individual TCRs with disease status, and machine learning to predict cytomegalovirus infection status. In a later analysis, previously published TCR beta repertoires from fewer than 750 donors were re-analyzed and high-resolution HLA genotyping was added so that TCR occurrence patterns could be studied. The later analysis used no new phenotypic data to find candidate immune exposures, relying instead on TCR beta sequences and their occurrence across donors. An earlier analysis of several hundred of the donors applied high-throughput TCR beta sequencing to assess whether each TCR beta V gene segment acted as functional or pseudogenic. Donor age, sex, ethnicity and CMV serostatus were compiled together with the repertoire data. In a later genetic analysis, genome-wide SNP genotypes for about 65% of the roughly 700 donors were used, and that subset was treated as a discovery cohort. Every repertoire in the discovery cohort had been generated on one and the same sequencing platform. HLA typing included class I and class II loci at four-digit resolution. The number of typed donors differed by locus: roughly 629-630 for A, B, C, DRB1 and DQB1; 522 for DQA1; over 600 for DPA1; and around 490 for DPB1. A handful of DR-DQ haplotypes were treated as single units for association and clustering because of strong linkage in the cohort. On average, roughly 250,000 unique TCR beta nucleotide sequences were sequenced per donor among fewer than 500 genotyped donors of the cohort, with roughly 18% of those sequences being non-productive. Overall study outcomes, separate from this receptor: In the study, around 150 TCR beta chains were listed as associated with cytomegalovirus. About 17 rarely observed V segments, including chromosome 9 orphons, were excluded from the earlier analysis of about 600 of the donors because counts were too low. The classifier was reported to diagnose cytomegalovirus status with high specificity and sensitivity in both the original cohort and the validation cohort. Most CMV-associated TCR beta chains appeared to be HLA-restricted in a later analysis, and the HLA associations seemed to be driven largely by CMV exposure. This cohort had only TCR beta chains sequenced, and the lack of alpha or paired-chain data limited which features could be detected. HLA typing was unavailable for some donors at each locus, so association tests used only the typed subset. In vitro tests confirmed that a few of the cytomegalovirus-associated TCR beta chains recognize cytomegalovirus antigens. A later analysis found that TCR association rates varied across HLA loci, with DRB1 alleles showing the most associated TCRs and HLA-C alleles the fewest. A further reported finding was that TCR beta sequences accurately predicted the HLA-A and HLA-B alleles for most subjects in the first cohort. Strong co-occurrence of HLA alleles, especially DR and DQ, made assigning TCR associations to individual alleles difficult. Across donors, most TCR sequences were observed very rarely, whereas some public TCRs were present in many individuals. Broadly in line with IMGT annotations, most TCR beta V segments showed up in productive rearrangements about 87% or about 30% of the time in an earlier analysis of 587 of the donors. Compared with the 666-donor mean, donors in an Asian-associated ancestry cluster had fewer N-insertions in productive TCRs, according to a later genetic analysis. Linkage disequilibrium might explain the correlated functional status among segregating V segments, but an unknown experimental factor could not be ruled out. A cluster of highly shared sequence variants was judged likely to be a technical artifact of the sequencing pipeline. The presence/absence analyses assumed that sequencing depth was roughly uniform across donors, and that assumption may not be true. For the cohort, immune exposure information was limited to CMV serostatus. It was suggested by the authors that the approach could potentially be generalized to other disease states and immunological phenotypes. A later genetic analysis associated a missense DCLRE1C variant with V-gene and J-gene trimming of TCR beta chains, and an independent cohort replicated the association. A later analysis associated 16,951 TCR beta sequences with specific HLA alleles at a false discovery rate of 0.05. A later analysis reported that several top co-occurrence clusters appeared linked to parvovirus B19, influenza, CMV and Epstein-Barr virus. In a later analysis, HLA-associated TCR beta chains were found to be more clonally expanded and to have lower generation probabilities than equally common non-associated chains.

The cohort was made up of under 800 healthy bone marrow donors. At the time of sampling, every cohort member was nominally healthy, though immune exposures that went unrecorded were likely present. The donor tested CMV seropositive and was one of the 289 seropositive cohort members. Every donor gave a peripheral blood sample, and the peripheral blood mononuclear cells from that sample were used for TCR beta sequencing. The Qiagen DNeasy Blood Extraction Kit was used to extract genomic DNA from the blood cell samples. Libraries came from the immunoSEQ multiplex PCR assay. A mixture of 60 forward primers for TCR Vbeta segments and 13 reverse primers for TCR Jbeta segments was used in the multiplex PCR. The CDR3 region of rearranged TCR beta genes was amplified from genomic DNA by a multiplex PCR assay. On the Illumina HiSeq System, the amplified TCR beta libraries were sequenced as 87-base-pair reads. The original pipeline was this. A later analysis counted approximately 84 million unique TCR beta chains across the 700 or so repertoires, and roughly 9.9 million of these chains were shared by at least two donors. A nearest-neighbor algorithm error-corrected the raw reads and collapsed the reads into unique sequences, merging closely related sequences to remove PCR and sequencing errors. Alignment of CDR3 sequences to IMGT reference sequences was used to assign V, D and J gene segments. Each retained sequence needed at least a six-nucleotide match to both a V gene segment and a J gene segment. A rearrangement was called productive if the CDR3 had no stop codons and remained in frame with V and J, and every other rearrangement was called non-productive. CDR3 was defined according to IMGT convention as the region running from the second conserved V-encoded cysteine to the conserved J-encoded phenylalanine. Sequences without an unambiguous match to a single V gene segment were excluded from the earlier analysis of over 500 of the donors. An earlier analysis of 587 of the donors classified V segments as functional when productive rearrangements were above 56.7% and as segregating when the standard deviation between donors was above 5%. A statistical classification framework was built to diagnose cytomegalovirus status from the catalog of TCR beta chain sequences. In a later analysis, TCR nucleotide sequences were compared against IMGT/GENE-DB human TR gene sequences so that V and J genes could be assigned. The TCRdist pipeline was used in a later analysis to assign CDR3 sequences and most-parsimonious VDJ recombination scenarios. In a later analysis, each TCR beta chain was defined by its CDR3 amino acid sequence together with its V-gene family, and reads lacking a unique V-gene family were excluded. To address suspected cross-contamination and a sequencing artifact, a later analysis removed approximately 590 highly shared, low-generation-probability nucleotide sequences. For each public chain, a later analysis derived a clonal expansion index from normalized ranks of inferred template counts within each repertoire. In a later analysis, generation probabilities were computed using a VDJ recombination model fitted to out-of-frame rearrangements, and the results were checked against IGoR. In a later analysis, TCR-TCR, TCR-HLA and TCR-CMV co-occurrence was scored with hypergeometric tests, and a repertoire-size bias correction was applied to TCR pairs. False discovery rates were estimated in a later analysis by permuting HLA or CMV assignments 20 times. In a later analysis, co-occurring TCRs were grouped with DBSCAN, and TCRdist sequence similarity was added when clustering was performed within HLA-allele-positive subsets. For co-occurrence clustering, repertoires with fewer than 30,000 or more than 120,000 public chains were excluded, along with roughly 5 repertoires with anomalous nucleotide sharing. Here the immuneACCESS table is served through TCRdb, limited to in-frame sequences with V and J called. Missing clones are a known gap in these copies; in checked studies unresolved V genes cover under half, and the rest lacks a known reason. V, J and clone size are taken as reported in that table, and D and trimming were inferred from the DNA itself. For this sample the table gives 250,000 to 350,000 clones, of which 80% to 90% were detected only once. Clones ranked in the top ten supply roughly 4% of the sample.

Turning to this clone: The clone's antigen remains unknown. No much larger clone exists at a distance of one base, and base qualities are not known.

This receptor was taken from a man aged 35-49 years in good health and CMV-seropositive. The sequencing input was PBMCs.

The nucleotide sequence is TGCGCCAGCAGCTCCACTCTCGGGGTTCGCAATGAGCAGTTCTTC. This translates into CASSSTLGVRNEQFF. This receptor chain uses TRBV5-1 and TRBJ2-1; the best D guess is TRBD2, with 5 bases matching. Based on the germline V gene, the CDR1 and CDR2 sequences are SGHRS and YFSETQ. The junction carries 16 bases between V and J, which are trimmed by 3 bases and 6 bases respectively. Reading from cysteine to phenylalanine, the CDR3 counts 15 amino acids. Only the CDR3 portion is preserved as DNA: 45 bases, with reading frame beginning at the first base.